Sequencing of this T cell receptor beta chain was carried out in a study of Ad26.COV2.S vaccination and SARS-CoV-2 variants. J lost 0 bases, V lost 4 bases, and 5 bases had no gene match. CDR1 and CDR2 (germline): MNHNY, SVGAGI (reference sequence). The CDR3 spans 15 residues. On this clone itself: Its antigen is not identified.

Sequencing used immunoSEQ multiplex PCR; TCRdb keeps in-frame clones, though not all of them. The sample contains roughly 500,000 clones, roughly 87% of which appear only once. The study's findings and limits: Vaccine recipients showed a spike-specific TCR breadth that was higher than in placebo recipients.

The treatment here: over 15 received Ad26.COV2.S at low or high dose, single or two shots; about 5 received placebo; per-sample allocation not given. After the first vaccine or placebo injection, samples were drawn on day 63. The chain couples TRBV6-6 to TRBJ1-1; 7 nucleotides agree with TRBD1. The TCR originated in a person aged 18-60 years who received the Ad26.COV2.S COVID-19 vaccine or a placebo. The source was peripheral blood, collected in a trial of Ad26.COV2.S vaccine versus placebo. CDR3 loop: CASSWNRGMNTEAFF. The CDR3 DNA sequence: TGTGCCAGCAGTTGGAACAGGGGAATGAACACTGAAGCTTTCTTT.